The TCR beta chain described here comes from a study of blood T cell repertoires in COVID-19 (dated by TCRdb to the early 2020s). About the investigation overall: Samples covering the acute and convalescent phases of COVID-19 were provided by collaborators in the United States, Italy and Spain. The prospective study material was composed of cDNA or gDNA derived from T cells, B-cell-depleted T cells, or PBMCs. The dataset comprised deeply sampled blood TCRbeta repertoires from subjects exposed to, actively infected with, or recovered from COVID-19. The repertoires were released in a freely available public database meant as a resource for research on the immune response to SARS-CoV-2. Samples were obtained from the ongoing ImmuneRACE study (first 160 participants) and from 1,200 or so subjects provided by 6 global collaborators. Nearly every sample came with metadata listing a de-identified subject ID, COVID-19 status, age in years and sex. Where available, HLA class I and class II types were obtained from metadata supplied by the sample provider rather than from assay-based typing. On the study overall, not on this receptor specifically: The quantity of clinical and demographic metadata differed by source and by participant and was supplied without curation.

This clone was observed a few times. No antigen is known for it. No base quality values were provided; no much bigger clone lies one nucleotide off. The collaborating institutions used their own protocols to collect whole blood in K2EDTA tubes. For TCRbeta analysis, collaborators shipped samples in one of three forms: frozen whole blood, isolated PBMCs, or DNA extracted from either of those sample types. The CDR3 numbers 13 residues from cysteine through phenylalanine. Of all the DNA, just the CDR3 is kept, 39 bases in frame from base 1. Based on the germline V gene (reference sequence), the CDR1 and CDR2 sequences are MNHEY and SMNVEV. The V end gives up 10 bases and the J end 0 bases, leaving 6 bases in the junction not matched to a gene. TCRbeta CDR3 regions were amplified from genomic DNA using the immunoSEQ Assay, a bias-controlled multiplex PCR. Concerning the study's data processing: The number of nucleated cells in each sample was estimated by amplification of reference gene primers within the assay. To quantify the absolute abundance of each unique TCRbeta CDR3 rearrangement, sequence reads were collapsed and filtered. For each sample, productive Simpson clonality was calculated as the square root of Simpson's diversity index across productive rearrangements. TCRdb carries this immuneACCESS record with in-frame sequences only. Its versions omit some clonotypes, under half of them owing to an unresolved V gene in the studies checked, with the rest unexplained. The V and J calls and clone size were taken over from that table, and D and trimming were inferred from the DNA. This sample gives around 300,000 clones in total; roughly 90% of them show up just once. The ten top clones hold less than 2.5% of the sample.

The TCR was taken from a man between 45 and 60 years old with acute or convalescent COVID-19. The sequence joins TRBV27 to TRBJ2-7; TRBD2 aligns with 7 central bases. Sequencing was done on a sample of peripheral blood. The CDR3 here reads CATRRGGSYEQYF. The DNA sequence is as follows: TGTGCCACCCGTCGCGGGGGCTCCTACGAGCAGTACTTC.